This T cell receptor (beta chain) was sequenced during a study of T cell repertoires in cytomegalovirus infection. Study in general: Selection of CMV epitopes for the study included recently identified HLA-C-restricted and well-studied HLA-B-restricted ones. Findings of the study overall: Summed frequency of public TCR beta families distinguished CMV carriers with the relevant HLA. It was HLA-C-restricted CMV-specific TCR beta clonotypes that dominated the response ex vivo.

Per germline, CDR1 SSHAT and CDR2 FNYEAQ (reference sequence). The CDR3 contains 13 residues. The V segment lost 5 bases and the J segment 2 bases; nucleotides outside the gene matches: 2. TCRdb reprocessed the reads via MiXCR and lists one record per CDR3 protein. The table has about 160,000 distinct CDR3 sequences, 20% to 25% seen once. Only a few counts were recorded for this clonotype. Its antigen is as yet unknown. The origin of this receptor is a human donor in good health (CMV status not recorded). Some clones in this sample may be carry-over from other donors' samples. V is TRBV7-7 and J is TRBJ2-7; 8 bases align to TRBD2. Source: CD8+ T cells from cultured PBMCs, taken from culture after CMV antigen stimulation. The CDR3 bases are TGTGCCAGCAGCCCCGGGGGGGCCTACGAGCAGTACTTC. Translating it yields CASSPGGAYEQYF.